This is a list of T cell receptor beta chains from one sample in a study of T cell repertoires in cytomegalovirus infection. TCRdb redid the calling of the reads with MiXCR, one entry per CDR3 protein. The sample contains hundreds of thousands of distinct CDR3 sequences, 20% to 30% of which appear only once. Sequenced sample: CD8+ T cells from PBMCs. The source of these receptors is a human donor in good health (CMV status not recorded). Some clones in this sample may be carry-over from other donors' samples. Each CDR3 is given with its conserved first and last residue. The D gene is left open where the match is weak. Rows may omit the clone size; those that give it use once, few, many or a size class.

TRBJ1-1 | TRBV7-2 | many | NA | TGTGCCAGCAGCTTGGAGGGGGGGGCGAGAAGGTACACTGAAGCTTTCTTT | CASSLEGGARRYTEAFF
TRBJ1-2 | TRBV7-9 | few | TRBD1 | TGTGCCAGCAGCTCGGACAGGGGGCGTGCCTATGGCTACACCTTC | CASSSDRGRAYGYTF
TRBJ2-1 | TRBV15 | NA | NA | TGTGCCACCAGCAGGGGGACGGGCAATGAGCAGTTCTTC | CATSRGTGNEQFF
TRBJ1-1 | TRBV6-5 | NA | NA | TGTGCCAGCAGGATAGCAGAGAACACTGAAGCTTTCTTT | CASRIAENTEAFF
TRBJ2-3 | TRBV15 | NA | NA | TGTGCCACCAGCCGCGGGACAGACACAGATACGCAGTATTTT | CATSRGTDTDTQYF
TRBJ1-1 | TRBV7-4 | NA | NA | TGTGCCAGCAGTCCGGGACTGAATGAAGCTTTCTTT | CASSPGLNEAFF
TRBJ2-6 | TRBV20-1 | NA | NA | TGCAGTGCTAGTACAGGCGTCTTCTCTGGGGCCAACGTCCTGACTTTC | CSASTGVFSGANVLTF
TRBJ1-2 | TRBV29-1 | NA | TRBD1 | TGCAGCGTTCCCCTAGGGACAGGGTATGGCTACACCTTC | CSVPLGTGYGYTF
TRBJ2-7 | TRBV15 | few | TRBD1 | TGTGCCACCAGCAGGGGCCAGGACAGGGGATACGAGCAGTACTTC | CATSRGQDRGYEQYF
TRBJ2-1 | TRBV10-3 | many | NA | TGTGCCATCAGTGAGTCACAGGGCGCCTACAATGAGCAGTTCTTC | CAISESQGAYNEQFF